These T cell receptor beta chains were read from a single sample in a study of CD8+ T cells in alopecia areata. The repertoire was sequenced with immunoSEQ multiplex PCR; TCRdb's copy has only in-frame clones and lacks some. This sample yields 35,000 to 45,000 clones, of which around 90% are seen a single time; 18% belongs to the top ten. Sequenced here: CD8+ T cells sorted from blood, sampled at week 24, from a patient treated with tofacitinib. The source of these receptors is a human donor with alopecia areata. The CDR3 runs from the conserved cysteine through the conserved F or W. D genes are given only for firm matches. Part of the rows lack a size; the others show once, few, many or a class for expanded clones.

>14|TRBV10-3|TRBD1|.|TRBJ2-1
TGTGCCATCAGTTTGACAGGGGGAAGTAATGAGCAGTTCTTC
CAISLTGGSNEQFF
>14|TRBV2|.|.|TRBJ2-1
TGTGCCAGCAGTGAAGTAGCGGCCACCAATGAGCAGTTCTTC
CASSEVAATNEQFF
>14|TRBV27|.|.|TRBJ2-7
TGTGCCAGCAGTTTACGAGGGGTACGGATTGAGCAGTACTTC
CASSLRGVRIEQYF
>17|TRBV2|.|.|TRBJ2-7
TGTGCCACCCTAAAAAATACTCGGCAGGCAGGGACCTACGAGCAGTACTTC
CATLKNTRQAGTYEQYF
>15|TRBV6-5|.|.|TRBJ2-1
TGTGCCAGCAGTCCGAACGGGGGCCCCTACAATGAGCAGTTCTTC
CASSPNGGPYNEQFF
>16|TRBV6-5|TRBD1|.|TRBJ2-3
TGTGCCAGCAGTTACTCGTTGCAGGGGGCGTCAGATACGCAGTATTTT
CASSYSLQGASDTQYF
>15|TRBV28|TRBD1|.|TRBJ2-5
TGTGCCAGCAGTTTTGAGACAGGGTTCCAAGAGACCCAGTACTTC
CASSFETGFQETQYF
>14|TRBV30|.|.|TRBJ2-1
TGTGCCTGGAGAAAGGATGGGGTCTACAATGAGCAGTTCTTC
CAWRKDGVYNEQFF
>14|TRBV6-5|.|.|TRBJ1-2
TGTGCCAGCAGTTCAGGGATAGCTAACTATGGCTACACCTTC
CASSSGIANYGYTF
>13|TRBV29-1|.|once|TRBJ2-2
TGCAGCGTTGATTGGAACGGCACCGGGGAGCTGTTTTTT
CSVDWNGTGELFF
>13|TRBV6-5|TRBD1|.|TRBJ2-1
TGTGCCAGCAACCCAGGGGGCTACAATGAGCAGTTCTTC
CASNPGGYNEQFF
>17|TRBV28|TRBD1|.|TRBJ2-1
TGTGCCAGCAGTTTCCCCATACAGGGGGTTAAGGTCGATGAGCAGTTCTTC
CASSFPIQGVKVDEQFF
>16|TRBV6-6|TRBD1|.|TRBJ1-2
TGTGCCAGCAGTCCTCGGACAGGACGAAGGTTCTATGGCTACACCTTC
CASSPRTGRRFYGYTF
>15|TRBV29-1|TRBD1|.|TRBJ2-6
TGCAGCGTTGACCCACCGGGACAGGGAGCCAACGTCCTGACTTTC
CSVDPPGQGANVLTF
>16|TRBV5-5|.|.|TRBJ2-6
TGCGCCAGCAGCCAAGTGGGACCCTCTGGGGCCAACGTCCTGACTTTC
CASSQVGPSGANVLTF
>13|TRBV4-2|.|few|TRBJ2-1
TGTGCCAGCAGCCAAGATTCTTGGGATGAGCAGTTCTTC
CASSQDSWDEQFF
>17|TRBV27|TRBD2|.|TRBJ2-5
TGTGCCAGCAGTTTCCTCGTTGCGGGGGGGACCCAAGAGACCCAGTACTTC
CASSFLVAGGTQETQYF
>14|TRBV7-2|TRBD2|.|TRBJ2-7
TGTGCCAGCAGTTGGACTAGCGGGGGGGGCGAGCAGTACTTC
CASSWTSGGGEQYF
>13|TRBV6-5|.|.|TRBJ2-1
TGTGCCAGCAGTTATTCAGGGTACAATGAGCAGTTCTTC
CASSYSGYNEQFF
>12|TRBV15|TRBD2|.|TRBJ2-5
TGTGCCACCAGCAGAGGACTAGCGGGGTTCTACTTC
CATSRGLAGFYF
>14|TRBV29-1|.|.|TRBJ2-1
TGCAGCGTTGTCCCTATCCAATATTTCAATGAGCAGTTCTTC
CSVVPIQYFNEQFF
>16|TRBV4-2|.|.|TRBJ1-2
TGTGCCAGCAGCCCATCACGCGGCGAGGTTGACTATGGCTACACCTTC
CASSPSRGEVDYGYTF
>15|TRBV9|.|.|TRBJ2-3
TGTGCCAGCCGCAGTGGGGGGGGCTTCACAGATACGCAGTATTTT
CASRSGGGFTDTQYF
>14|TRBV27|.|.|TRBJ2-7
TGTGCCAGCAGTTTAACCGGGAATCCCTACGAGCAGTACTTC
CASSLTGNPYEQYF
>12|TRBV6-5|.|.|TRBJ1-1
TGTGCCAGCAGACAGGCGAACACTGAAGCTTTCTTT
CASRQANTEAFF
>18|TRBV29-1|.|.|TRBJ2-6
TGCAGCGCAACGACACGGGGGGACAAGTCCTCTGGGGCCAACGTCCTGACTTTC
CSATTRGDKSSGANVLTF
>12|TRBV6-5|.|.|TRBJ2-1
TGTGCCAGCAGTTACTTTGGCAATGAGCAGTTCTTC
CASSYFGNEQFF
>16|TRBV7-9|.|.|TRBJ2-7
TGTGCCAGCAGCTCTAGCAGAAAGAGGTCCTGGGACGAGCAGTACTTC
CASSSSRKRSWDEQYF
>15|TRBV4-2|.|.|TRBJ2-7
TGTGCCAGCAGCCAAGGTATGCAGGAATCCTACGAGCAGTACTTC
CASSQGMQESYEQYF
>18|TRBV6-1|TRBD2|.|TRBJ2-5
TGTGCCAGCAGTGAAGCGGGATGGGCTAGCGGGAAACAAGAGACCCAGTACTTC
CASSEAGWASGKQETQYF
>14|TRBV18|.|once|TRBJ1-5
TGTGCCAGCTCTCAAGGCCATAGCAATCAGCCCCAGCATTTT
CASSQGHSNQPQHF
>10|TRBV29-1|.|.|TRBJ1-1
TGCAGCGTTGTTATAACTGAAGCTTTCTTT
CSVVITEAFF
>15|TRBV9|TRBD2|.|TRBJ2-7
TGTGCCAGCAGCGTAGGAATAGCGGGGACCTACGAGCAGTACTTC
CASSVGIAGTYEQYF
>12|TRBV6-5|.|.|TRBJ2-3
TGTGCCAGCGGGGTCAGCTCGGATACGCAGTATTTT
CASGVSSDTQYF
>14|TRBV30|TRBD1|.|TRBJ2-7
TGTGCCTGGAGTCGGGGGACAGGGGCCTACGAGCAGTACTTC
CAWSRGTGAYEQYF
>16|TRBV19|TRBD1|.|TRBJ2-1
TGTGCCAGTAGTATTGGATCTACGACAGGGTACAATGAGCAGTTCTTC
CASSIGSTTGYNEQFF
>14|TRBV27|.|.|TRBJ2-1
TGTGCCAGCAGTTTAGGGGAAGGATACAATGAGCAGTTCTTC
CASSLGEGYNEQFF
>15|TRBV7-9|TRBD1|.|TRBJ2-7
TGTGCCAGCAGCTTACCGGGACAGGACTCCTACGAGCAGTACTTC
CASSLPGQDSYEQYF
>17|TRBV4-2|.|.|TRBJ2-5
TGTGCCAGCAGCCAAGACTTACCCAGGAGCGAAGGAGAGACCCAGTACTTC
CASSQDLPRSEGETQYF
>12|TRBV7-2|.|.|TRBJ2-7
TGTGCCAGCAGCGCTGATTGGAACGAGCAGTACTTC
CASSADWNEQYF
>14|TRBV30|.|once|TRBJ1-1
TGTGCCTGGATATCCGGAAAGCTTACCACTGAAGCTTTCTTT
CAWISGKLTTEAFF
>12|TRBV19|.|once|TRBJ1-1
TGTGCCAGTACCGAAGGGGCCACTGAAGCTTTCTTT
CASTEGATEAFF
>14|TRBV19|.|.|TRBJ2-6
TGTGCCAGTAGGTACCGGTCAAAGGCCAACGTCCTGACTTTC
CASRYRSKANVLTF
>17|TRBV7-2|TRBD2|.|TRBJ2-2
TGTGCCAGCAGCGACCTGACTAGCGGGGGAGACACCGGGGAGCTGTTTTTT
CASSDLTSGGDTGELFF
>17|TRBV10-3|.|.|TRBJ2-7
TGTGCCATCAGTGATCAGAGAGAAGGCCCCTCGACCTGCGAGCAGTACTTC
CAISDQREGPSTCEQYF
>16|TRBV15|TRBD1|.|TRBJ2-2
TGTGCCACCAGCAGGGACAGGGACGGGAACACCGGGGAGCTGTTTTTT
CATSRDRDGNTGELFF
>14|TRBV7-9|TRBD1|once|TRBJ2-7
TGTGCCAGCAGTTCCGGGGACAGGGTCTACGAGCAGTACTTC
CASSSGDRVYEQYF
>17|TRBV5-4|.|once|TRBJ2-1
TGTGCCAGCAGCTTGGTGCTAGCTCACAACTCCTACAATGAGCAGTTCTTC
CASSLVLAHNSYNEQFF
>15|TRBV4-1|.|once|TRBJ2-2
TGCGCCAGCAGCCAAACCGAAGGGGACACCGGGGAGCTGTTTTTT
CASSQTEGDTGELFF
>11|TRBV7-9|.|.|TRBJ2-1
TGTGCCAGCAGCTTAGCGCAAGGGAAGTTCTTC
CASSLAQGKFF
>15|TRBV30|TRBD2|.|TRBJ2-1
TGTGCCTGGGCGGGACTAGCGGGGCCTTACAATGAGCAGTTCTTC
CAWAGLAGPYNEQFF
>16|TRBV27|.|.|TRBJ1-1
TGTGCCAGCAGTCCGGACAGTTCTTCTATGAACACTGAAGCTTTCTTT
CASSPDSSSMNTEAFF
>12|TRBV16|.|.|TRBJ2-1
TGTGCCAGCAGCCACCGGCACTATGAGCAGTTCTTC
CASSHRHYEQFF